This passage covers 27 T cell receptor beta chains from one sample sequenced in a study of OX40 agonist ivuxolimab in advanced cancers. Measured with immunoSEQ multiplex PCR; TCRdb has only the in-frame clones, and not every one. The table has 77,000 or so clones, 85% seen once. The source material was CD4+ or CD8+ T cells sorted from blood, sampled in a trial of the OX40 agonist ivuxolimab. All receptors come from an adult with an advanced solid tumor such as melanoma, head and neck, liver or kidney cancer.

V usage is TRBV18 and J usage is TRBJ1-1; possible D gene TRBD1, 6 bases. This CDR3 is built from 15 residues. Trimming shortened V by 0 bases and J by 4 bases, and 12 bases separated the two germline ends. Per the germline V gene, CDR1 is KGHSH and CDR2 is LQKENI. CDR3 region: CASSPPDRGTTEAFF. In DNA, the CDR3 is TGTGCCAGCTCACCACCGGACAGAGGGACCACTGAAGCTTTCTTT.

In this sample, this clone turned up once. This sequence joins TRBV19 and TRBJ1-3; a weak D match, TRBD1 (5 bases). Germline V CDR1 and CDR2: LNHDA, SQIVND (reference sequence). The CDR3 contains 16 residues. The V end lost 8 bases, the J end lost 4 bases, and 21 bases lay between the germline ends. CDR3 protein: CASASISGTGGNTIYF. CDR3 nucleotide sequence: TGTGCCAGTGCATCCATTAGCGGAACAGGAGGAAACACCATATATTTT.

The rearrangement links TRBV18 to TRBJ2-7; D is possibly TRBD2 (6 bases). Germline assignment: CDR1 KGHSH and CDR2 LQKENI. The V end lost 4 bases, the J end lost 2 bases, and 9 bases lay between the germline ends. The CDR3 loop spans 13 amino acids. The CDR3 sequence: CASSHGEAYEQYF. The CDR3 bases are TGTGCCAGCTCACACGGGGAGGCCTACGAGCAGTACTTC.

This clone came up once. The chain is built from TRBV25-1 and TRBJ2-1; 10 bases line up with TRBD2. CDR1 is MGHDK, CDR2 SYGVNS, per germline. The trim removed 8 bases at V and 7 bases at J, leaving 8 bases unmatched. The CDR3 covers 14 residues. CDR3 DNA: TGTGCCAGCGCTAGCGGGAGCTCTGGGAATGAGCAGTTCTTC. Residues: CASASGSSGNEQFF.

The rearrangement joins TRBV7-2 to TRBJ2-3; 7 bases line up with TRBD2. This CDR3 has 15 amino acids. Germline V CDR1 and CDR2: SGHTA, FQGNSA. After removal of 5 bases from V and 6 bases from J, the junction contained 11 bases not matched to a gene. The CDR3 loop is CASSVRSRGGDTQYF. The CDR3 coding sequence is TGTGCCAGCAGCGTAAGGTCCCGGGGAGGGGATACGCAGTATTTT.

This rearrangement joins TRBV11-2 to TRBJ1-1, with 12 bases that match TRBD1. This CDR3 spans 18 amino acids. Germline V gene sequence: CDR1 SGHAT, CDR2 FQNNGV. Trimming removed 5 bases from V and 11 bases from J; junction bases left unmatched: 21. The CDR3 DNA follows: TGTGCCAGCAGCCTTATATGGGGAGAAATAGGGACAGGGGGCTCGGCTTTCTTT. It is translated as CASSLIWGEIGTGGSAFF.

V and J are TRBV11-1 and TRBJ1-4, with D perhaps TRBD1 (6 bases). With 5 bases removed from V and 12 bases from J, the gap between germline ends came to 13 bases. The CDR3 loop spans 12 amino acids. The V gene's germline CDR1 is SGHAT and CDR2 FQDESV (reference sequence). The CDR3, as DNA: TGTGCCAGCAGCGAGACAGGAGGAGAACTGTTTTTT. This sequence encodes CASSETGGELFF.

The chain is built from TRBV6-1 and TRBJ2-1; 9 bases map to TRBD2. The V gene end was trimmed by 3 bases and the J gene end by 0 bases; junction bases not matched to a gene: 6. CDR3 length: 17 residues. CDR1 MNHNS and CDR2 SASEGT come from the germline V gene. The CDR3 here is CASSESLSGSSYNEQFF. As DNA, the CDR3 is TGTGCCAGCAGTGAGTCACTTAGCGGGAGCTCCTACAATGAGCAGTTCTTC.

This sequence joins TRBV2 and TRBJ2-7, with D perhaps TRBD1 or TRBD2 (5 bases each). The germline CDR1 and CDR2 sequences are SNHLY and FYNNEI. V lost 6 bases to trimming and J lost 1 base, with 16 bases between them. The CDR3 is 15 amino acids. The CDR3 spells CASSQPRGSSYEQYF. For the CDR3, the DNA is TGTGCCAGCAGCCAGCCACGGGGCAGTTCCTACGAGCAGTACTTC. Drawing the rest from reference TRBV2 and TRBJ2-7, the complete variable domain is EPEVTQTPSHQVTQMGQEVILRCVPISNHLYFYWYRQILGQKVEFLVSFYNNEISEKSEIFDDQFSVERPDGSNFTLKIRSTKLEDSAMYFCASSQPRGSSYEQYFGPGTRLTVT.

This clone has a single count. The chain has TRBV6-5 and TRBJ2-7; D is ambiguous. With 8 bases removed from V and 7 bases from J, the gap between germline ends came to 21 bases. This CDR3 contains 14 residues. Germline V gene data show CDR1 as MNHEY and CDR2 as SVGAGI. CDR3: CASSLRPNAREQYF. The CDR3 DNA reads as TGTGCCAGCTCTCTTCGGCCGAATGCGAGGGAGCAGTACTTC.

This chain links TRBV10-2 with TRBJ1-5, with D possibly being TRBD1 (5 bases). Between the trimmed V and J ends, which lost 4 bases and 1 base, there was a span of 8 bases. The CDR3 runs 14 residues. The germline CDR1 and CDR2 sequences are WSHSY and SAAADI. In DNA form, the CDR3 reads TGCGCCAGCAGTGTTGACAGCAGCAATCAGCCCCAGCATTTT. Residues: CASSVDSSNQPQHF.

CDR3 sequence (DNA): TGCGCCAGCAGCCAAGAAGGACTAGACGGTGAGCAGTTCTTC. Protein sequence: CASSQEGLDGEQFF. The J gene is TRBJ2-1, the V gene TRBV4-1, with 7 bases that match TRBD2. V lost 0 bases to trimming and J lost 9 bases; unmatched junction nucleotides: 5. The CDR3 has 14 amino acids. CDR1 MGHRA and CDR2 YSYEKL come from the germline V gene.

V usage is TRBV18 and J usage is TRBJ1-5; 8 bases agree with TRBD1. The CDR3 covers 13 residues. Germline CDR1 reads KGHSH; CDR2 reads LQKENI. V gave up 6 bases and J gave up 7 bases; unmatched junction bases: 5. The CDR3 spells CASSPGQAQPQHF. Here the CDR3 DNA reads TGTGCCAGCTCGCCGGGACAGGCACAGCCCCAGCATTTT.

In this sample, this clone turned up a few times. The chain joins TRBV4-1 to TRBJ1-1, with 9 bases aligning to TRBD1. V lost 3 bases and J lost 3; bases outside the gene matches: 5. The CDR3 loop spans 15 amino acids. Germline V lookup: CDR1 MGHRA, CDR2 YSYEKL. CDR3 bases: TGCGCCAGCAGCCACTCGACAGGGGGATACACTGAAGCTTTCTTT. Translating it yields CASSHSTGGYTEAFF.

The chain carries TRBV11-2 and TRBJ2-7; D is perhaps TRBD1 (6 bases). This CDR3 contains 12 residues. Trimming pared 5 bases from V and 6 bases from J, leaving 11 bases between. The germline gives CDR1 SGHAT, CDR2 FQNNGV. The CDR3 protein is CASSLTGTEQYF. In nucleotides, the CDR3 is TGTGCCAGCAGCCTTACAGGGACCGAGCAGTACTTC. Complete variable domain (other parts from reference TRBV11-2 and TRBJ2-7): EAGVAQSPRYKIIEKRQSVAFWCNPISGHATLYWYQQILGQGPKLLIQFQNNGVVDDSQLPKDRFSAERLKGVDSTLKIQPAKLEDSAVYLCASSLTGTEQYFGPGTRLTVT.

The V call is TRBV5-8, the J call TRBJ2-5; TRBD2 matches 7 bases. The germline gives CDR1 SGHTS, CDR2 YDEGEE. J lost 6 bases, V lost 4 bases, and 6 bases had no gene match. CDR3 length equals 13 residues. The CDR3 loop reads CASSLSGGKTQYF. The CDR3 DNA is TGTGCCAGCAGCCTATCGGGGGGAAAGACCCAGTACTTC.

The chain employs TRBV5-1 and TRBJ2-1; D could derive from TRBD1 or TRBD2 (7 bases each). The CDR3 is 15 residues long. CDR1 and CDR2 from the germline V gene are SGHRS and YFSETQ. V gave up 4 bases and J gave up 0 bases, with 11 bases separating them. CDR3 residues: CASSQGGLSYNEQFF. Written as DNA, the CDR3 is TGCGCCAGCAGCCAGGGGGGGCTCTCCTACAATGAGCAGTTCTTC.

V usage is TRBV7-3 and J usage is TRBJ2-7; D uncertain. The V and J ends lost 5 bases and 2 bases respectively, with 13 bases between them. The germline gives CDR1 SGHTA, CDR2 FQGTGA. The CDR3 has 14 residues. CDR3 nucleotides: TGTGCCAGCAGCCCCTCCGGCCGCACCTACGAGCAGTACTTC. The encoded protein is CASSPSGRTYEQYF.

This sequence joins TRBV30 and TRBJ2-5, with D perhaps given as TRBD1 or TRBD2 (5 bases each). This CDR3 is 14 amino acids long. V was cut by 0 bases and J by 9 bases, with 17 bases left in between. Germline V lookup: CDR1 GTSNPN, CDR2 SVGIG (reference sequence). The CDR3 loop is CAWSVRAGRGAQYF. In DNA form, the CDR3 reads TGTGCCTGGAGTGTACGGGCAGGTCGAGGGGCCCAGTACTTC. The entire variable domain, with the rest obtained from reference TRBV30 and TRBJ2-5, is as follows: SQTIHQWPATLVQPVGSPLSLECTVEGTSNPNLYWYRQAAGRGLQLLFYSVGIGQISSEVPQNLSASRPQDRQFILSSKKLLLSDSGFYLCAWSVRAGRGAQYFGPGTRLLVL.

The CDR3 DNA sequence: TGTGCCAGCAGCGAGACAGCGAACCCTAACTATGGCTACACCTTC. This encodes CASSETANPNYGYTF. The chain recombines TRBV9 with TRBJ1-2; weak D call: TRBD1 (5 bases). CDR3 length: 15 amino acids. The V and J ends lost 3 bases and 0 bases respectively, with 12 bases between them. The V gene's germline CDR1 is SGDLS and CDR2 YYNGEE.

The chain joins TRBV5-1 to TRBJ2-7, with no clear D. The CDR3 runs to 13 residues. Germline loops: CDR1 SGHRS, CDR2 YFSETQ. Trimming took 0 bases from V and 0 from J, leaving 4 bases between them. The CDR3 spells CASSLGVSYEQYF. The CDR3 coding sequence is TGCGCCAGCAGCTTGGGGGTCTCCTACGAGCAGTACTTC.

The chain uses TRBV6-1 and TRBJ1-4; D is uncertain. The CDR3 contains 15 residues. V gave up 3 bases and J gave up 5 bases, with 13 bases separating them. Germline V CDR1 and CDR2: MNHNS, SASEGT. The CDR3 here is CASSDEALGNEKLFF. The CDR3, as DNA: TGTGCCAGCAGTGACGAGGCTTTGGGGAATGAAAAACTGTTTTTT.

J is TRBJ2-7 and V is TRBV19; 9 bases map to TRBD1. There are 14 residues in the CDR3. Trimming took 3 bases from V and 7 from J; bases not matched to a gene: 7. Germline loops: CDR1 LNHDA, CDR2 SQIVND (reference sequence). Here the CDR3 reads CASSIVGQGEEQYF. The CDR3 DNA follows: TGTGCCAGTAGTATCGTGGGACAGGGAGAAGAGCAGTACTTC.

This chain connects TRBV6-1 to TRBJ1-1; 7 nucleotides agree with TRBD1. This CDR3 region has 14 residues. Germline V gene sequence: CDR1 MNHNS, CDR2 SASEGT. Unmatched junction bases numbered 10, after V lost 6 bases and J lost 6 bases. The CDR3: CASSSGTVRAEAFF. Here the CDR3 DNA reads TGTGCCAGCAGCTCCGGGACAGTTAGGGCTGAAGCTTTCTTT.

The chain uses TRBV2 and TRBJ1-6; D ambiguous. V was clipped by 4 bases and J by 8 bases, with 6 bases between them. Germline loops: CDR1 SNHLY, CDR2 FYNNEI. The length of the CDR3 is 12 residues. This CDR3 reads CASSGSDSPLHF. CDR3 DNA: TGTGCCAGCAGTGGGTCGGATTCACCCCTCCACTTT.

This clone is a singleton in its sample. V is TRBV13 and J is TRBJ2-2; 9 bases align to TRBD2. The CDR3 has 18 amino acids. V lost 3 bases and J lost 1; bases outside the gene matches: 9. The germline V gene has CDR1 PRHDT and CDR2 FYEKMQ (reference sequence). The CDR3 sequence is CASSFKSRAGGNTGELFF. Written as DNA, the CDR3 is TGTGCCAGCAGCTTTAAGAGTCGAGCGGGGGGGAACACCGGGGAGCTGTTTTTT.

The genes are TRBV10-3 and TRBJ1-2, with D hard to call. In germline, CDR1 is ENHRY, CDR2 SYGVKD. This CDR3 region has 13 residues. V was clipped by 7 bases and J by 4 bases, with 13 bases between them. Written as DNA, the CDR3 is TGTGCCATCAAATCCGAGCTGGTCTATGGCTACACCTTC. It translates to CAIKSELVYGYTF.